This T cell receptor (beta chain) comes out of a study of vaccination effects on CD4 cells after COVID-19. Concerning this clone itself: The antigen remains unidentified.

Assay used: immunoSEQ multiplex PCR; TCRdb lists only in-frame clones, some missing. The sample holds 20,000 to 25,000 clones, roughly four fifths seen once. Sequencing followed a ViraFEST assay step that expanded antigen-specific CD4+ T cells with viral peptide pools. CD4+ T cells were isolated after less than 13 days of culture. Each vaccine recipient was nucleocapsid antibody negative and had no prior SARS-CoV-2 infection. Trimming stripped 5 bases from V and 4 bases from J, with 12 bases between. The CDR3 covers 14 residues. The germline V gene has CDR1 SEHNR and CDR2 FQNEAQ (reference sequence). This chain links TRBV7-9 with TRBJ1-5; D possibly corresponds to TRBD1 (5 bases). Sequences were derived from CD4+ T cells from PBMCs cultured with HCoV-NL63 spike peptides, sampled before COVID-19 vaccination. The receptor comes from a human donor who received a COVID-19 vaccine. Written as DNA, the CDR3 is TGTGCCAGCAGCCAGGGAGGTGGAAATCAGCCCCAGCATTTT. Encoded protein: CASSQGGGNQPQHF.